The T cell receptor beta chain described here comes from a study of identical twins. Overall study findings and caveats: Insertions were reduced in abundant cord blood beta clonotypes but not in memory repertoires. Within beta out-of-frame sequences, the excess sharing observed between twins was weaker.

The length of the CDR3 is 12 residues. Germline V gives CDR1 SNHLY, CDR2 FYNNEI. The germline V and J ends were trimmed by 6 bases and 0 bases, with 5 bases remaining between them. It was template switching that added a universal primer site, and there were unique molecular identifiers on the cDNA. From the 5' RACE reads, TCRdb called clonotypes with MiXCR, one entry per CDR3 protein. The top ten clones hold under 0.35% of a sample with 1.5 million to 2 million distinct CDR3 sequences, less than 35% of them seen once. There were only healthy Caucasians among the donors. Note on this clonotype: Its specificity is not known.

This receptor was identified in a newborn girl in good health. The chain employs TRBV2 and TRBJ1-1, with TRBD1 as a possible D gene (5 bases). Input material: cord blood. CDR3: CASRQVNTEAFF. In DNA, the CDR3 is TGTGCCAGCAGACAGGTGAACACTGAAGCTTTCTTT. Using reference TRBV2 and TRBJ1-1 for the parts outside the CDR3, the full variable domain is EPEVTQTPSHQVTQMGQEVILRCVPISNHLYFYWYRQILGQKVEFLVSFYNNEISEKSEIFDDQFSVERPDGSNFTLKIRSTKLEDSAMYFCASRQVNTEAFFGQGTRLTVV.